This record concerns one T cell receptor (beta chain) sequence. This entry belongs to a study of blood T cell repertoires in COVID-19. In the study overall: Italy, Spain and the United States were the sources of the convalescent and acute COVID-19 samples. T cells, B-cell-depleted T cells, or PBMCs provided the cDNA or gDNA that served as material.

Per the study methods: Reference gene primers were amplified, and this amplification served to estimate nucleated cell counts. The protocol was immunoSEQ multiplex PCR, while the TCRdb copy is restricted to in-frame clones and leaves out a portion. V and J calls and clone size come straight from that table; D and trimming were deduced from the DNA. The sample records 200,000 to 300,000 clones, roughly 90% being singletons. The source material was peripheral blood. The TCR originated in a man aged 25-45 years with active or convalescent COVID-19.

The CDR3: CASSPGGLAGVSTDTQYF. CDR3 DNA sequence: TGTGCCAGCAGCCCCGGAGGACTAGCGGGAGTTAGCACAGATACGCAGTATTTT. The rearrangement uses TRBV7-3 and TRBJ2-3, with TRBD2 identical over 13 bases. The germline CDR1 and CDR2 sequences are SGHTA and FQGTGA. CDR3 size: 18 residues. J gave up 0 bases and V 5 bases, and 8 bases lay outside the gene matches.